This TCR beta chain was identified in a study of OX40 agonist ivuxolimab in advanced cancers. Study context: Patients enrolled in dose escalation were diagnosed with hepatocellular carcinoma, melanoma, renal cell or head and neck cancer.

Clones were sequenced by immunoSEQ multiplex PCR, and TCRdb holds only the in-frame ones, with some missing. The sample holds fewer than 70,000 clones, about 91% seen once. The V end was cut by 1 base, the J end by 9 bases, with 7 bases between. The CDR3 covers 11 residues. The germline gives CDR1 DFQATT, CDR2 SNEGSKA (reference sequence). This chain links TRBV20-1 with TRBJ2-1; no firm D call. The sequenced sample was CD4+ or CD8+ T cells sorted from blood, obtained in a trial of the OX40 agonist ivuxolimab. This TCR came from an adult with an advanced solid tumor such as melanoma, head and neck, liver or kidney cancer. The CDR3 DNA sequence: TGCAGTGCTAGAGCGGAGACTGAGCAGTTCTTC. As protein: CSARAETEQFF.